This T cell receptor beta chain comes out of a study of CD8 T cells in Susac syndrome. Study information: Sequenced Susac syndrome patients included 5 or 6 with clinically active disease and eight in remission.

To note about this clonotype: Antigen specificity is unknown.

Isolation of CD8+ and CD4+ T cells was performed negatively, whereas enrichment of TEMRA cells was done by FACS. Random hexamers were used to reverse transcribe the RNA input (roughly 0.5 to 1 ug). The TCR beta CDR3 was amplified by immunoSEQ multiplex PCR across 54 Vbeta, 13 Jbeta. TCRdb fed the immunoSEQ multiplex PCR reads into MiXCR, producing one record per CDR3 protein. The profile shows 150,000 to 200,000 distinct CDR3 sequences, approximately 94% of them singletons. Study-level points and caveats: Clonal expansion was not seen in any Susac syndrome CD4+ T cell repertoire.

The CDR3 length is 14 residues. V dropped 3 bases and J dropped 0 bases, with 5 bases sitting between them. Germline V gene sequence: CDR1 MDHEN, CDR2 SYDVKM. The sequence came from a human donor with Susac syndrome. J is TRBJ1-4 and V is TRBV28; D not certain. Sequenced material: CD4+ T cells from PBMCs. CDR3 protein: CASSLAATNEKLFF. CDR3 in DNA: TGTGCCAGCAGTTTGGCGGCAACTAATGAAAAACTGTTTTTT.